What follows are 12 T cell receptor beta chains derived from one specimen sequenced in a study of cytotoxic CD8 clonotypes in ibrutinib-treated CLL. The assay was immunoSEQ multiplex PCR, and TCRdb's table has in-frame clones only and misses some. In the table there are roughly 40,000 clones, almost 70% of which are singletons. The sequenced sample was PBMCs, obtained after 12 months of ibrutinib treatment. These receptors all stem from a human donor with chronic lymphocytic leukemia.

This clone appeared once. V usage is TRBV5-1 and J usage is TRBJ2-3; 8 bases line up with TRBD2. V lost 4 bases to trimming and J lost 4 bases; unmatched junction nucleotides: 5. In germline, CDR1 is SGHRS, CDR2 YFSETQ. The CDR3 runs to 14 residues. The CDR3 protein is CASSQSGSADTQYF. The CDR3 nucleotides are TGCGCCAGCAGCCAAAGCGGGAGCGCAGATACGCAGTATTTT.

This clone appeared once. The V call is TRBV25-1, the J call TRBJ2-7; D unclear. The germline V gene encodes CDR1 MGHDK and CDR2 SYGVNS. The CDR3 spans 12 residues. V gave up 8 bases and J gave up 2 bases, with 10 bases separating them. CDR3 sequence (DNA): TGTGCCAGCCAAAGGGCCGCCTACGAGCAGTACTTC. It specifies CASQRAAYEQYF.

The CDR3 bases are TGTGCCAGCAGCTTGGACATTCAGAGCCAAGAGACCCAGTACTTC. Protein product: CASSLDIQSQETQYF. The chain carries TRBV5-4 and TRBJ2-5; D uncertain. Germline V CDR1 and CDR2: SGHNT, YYREEE (reference sequence). The CDR3 runs 15 residues. V shed 0 bases and J shed 1 base, with 10 bases lying between them.

This rearrangement joins TRBV11-2 to TRBJ2-3, with D tentatively TRBD1 (5 bases). V was clipped by 4 bases and J by 3 bases, with 11 bases between them. The CDR3 runs 14 residues. The V gene's germline CDR1 is SGHAT and CDR2 FQNNGV. The CDR3 region is CASSWVTGTDTQYF. The DNA for the CDR3 is TGTGCCAGCAGCTGGGTAACAGGTACAGATACGCAGTATTTT.

This clone was seen more than once but under ten times. The V gene is TRBV14, the J gene TRBJ2-7; TRBD2 matches 7 bases. The germline V gene has CDR1 SGHDN and CDR2 FVKESK. This CDR3 region has 13 residues. V shed 4 bases, J shed 6 bases, and the junction held 6 bases outside the gene matches. The CDR3 sequence is CASSPYSGGEQYF. Written as DNA, the CDR3 is TGTGCCAGCAGCCCGTACTCGGGGGGCGAGCAGTACTTC. Filled out from reference TRBV14 and TRBJ2-7, the complete variable domain reads EAGVTQFPSHSVIEKGQTVTLRCDPISGHDNLYWYRRVMGKEIKFLLHFVKESKQDESGMPNNRFLAERTGGTYSTLKVQPAELEDSGVYFCASSPYSGGEQYFGPGTRLTVT.

The chain joins TRBV6-5 to TRBJ1-5; D is unclear. The CDR3 is made up of 13 amino acids. Per germline, CDR1 MNHEY and CDR2 SVGAGI. V was pared by 4 bases and J by 3 bases, with 7 bases between. CDR3 sequence reads: CASSSLLNQPQHF. CDR3 nucleotide sequence: TGTGCCAGCAGTTCCCTGCTCAATCAGCCCCAGCATTTT.

The rearrangement links TRBV18 to TRBJ2-6; D uncertain. V lost 3 bases and J 1 base, leaving 7 bases between the germline ends. Looked up from germline, CDR1 is KGHSH and CDR2 is LQKENI. The CDR3 consists of 15 residues. The CDR3 loop is CASSPSNSGANVLTF. CDR3 DNA: TGTGCCAGCTCACCGAGTAATTCTGGGGCCAACGTCCTGACTTTC.

This chain uses TRBV5-4 with TRBJ2-5; D might be TRBD2 (6 bases). The germline gives CDR1 SGHNT, CDR2 YYREEE (reference sequence). With 4 bases removed from V and 1 base from J, the gap between germline ends came to 8 bases. This CDR3 contains 13 residues. The DNA of the CDR3 is TGTGCCAGCAGCCCGGGACTCCAAGAGACCCAGTACTTC. Translation gives CASSPGLQETQYF.

The rearrangement uses TRBV7-9 and TRBJ2-3; TRBD1 matches at 9 bases. The V gene end was trimmed by 0 bases and the J gene end by 2 bases; junction bases not matched to a gene: 3. Germline V lookup: CDR1 SEHNR, CDR2 FQNEAQ (reference sequence). The CDR3 is 16 residues long. The CDR3 DNA reads TGTGCCAGCAGCTTAGCCGACAGGGGGGACACAGATACGCAGTATTTT. As protein: CASSLADRGDTDTQYF. The full variable domain, completed using reference TRBV7-9 and TRBJ2-3, is DTGVSQNPRHKITKRGQNVTFRCDPISEHNRLYWYRQTLGQGPEFLTYFQNEAQLEKSRLLSDRFSAERPKGSFSTLEIQRTEQGDSAMYLCASSLADRGDTDTQYFGPGTRLTVL.

A few counts support this clone. The rearrangement links TRBV4-1 to TRBJ2-2; 7 bases align to TRBD1. The CDR3 totals 16 residues. Germline lookup yields CDR1 MGHRA and CDR2 YSYEKL. J lost 0 bases, V lost 1 base, and 2 bases had no gene match. CDR3 sequence reads: CASSQAGQPNTGELFF. As DNA, the CDR3 is TGCGCCAGCAGCCAAGCGGGACAGCCGAACACCGGGGAGCTGTTTTTT.

The gene calls are TRBV10-3 and TRBJ1-1; TRBD1 agrees at 7 bases. The germline V gene encodes CDR1 ENHRY and CDR2 SYGVKD. CDR3 length: 15 amino acids. V trimming: 2 bases; J trimming: 1 base; junction bases outside the gene matches: 4. CDR3 sequence: CAISEPGGKNTEAFF. The DNA of the CDR3 is TGTGCCATCAGTGAGCCAGGGGGAAAGAACACTGAAGCTTTCTTT.

This chain uses TRBV30 with TRBJ2-2; D is ambiguous. Trimming pared 0 bases from V and 2 bases from J, leaving 4 bases between. CDR1 and CDR2 from the germline V gene are GTSNPN and SVGIG (reference sequence). The CDR3 extends over 13 amino acids. This chain's CDR3 is CAWSVSNTGELFF. DNA of the CDR3: TGTGCCTGGAGTGTCTCCAACACCGGGGAGCTGTTTTTT.